Each of the 21 T cell receptor beta chains below was sequenced from the same sample in a study of Graves' ophthalmopathy and Graves' hyperthyroidism. From RNA, the CDR3 regions of TCR beta chains were amplified and sequenced. The library came from an HTBI-primed first-round RT-PCR and a second-round multiplex PCR. MiXCR was run by TCRdb on the multiplex PCR reads, yielding one entry per CDR3 protein. The table shows 300,000 to 500,000 distinct CDR3 sequences, with just over 15% occurring only once. The sample taken for sequencing was peripheral blood. These receptors all stem from a young woman with stable Graves' hyperthyroidism.

This clonotype was detected ten times or more. This chain links TRBV11-2 with TRBJ1-2; tentatively, D is TRBD1 (6 bases). Trimming removed 4 bases from V and 6 bases from J, with 15 bases in between. Germline CDR1 and CDR2: SGHAT and FQNNGV. This CDR3 spans 14 amino acids. DNA of the CDR3: TGTGCCAGCAGCTCAGACTGGGGGCAGGATGGCTACACCTTC. Translation gives CASSSDWGQDGYTF.

In its sample, this clonotype was seen a few times. This chain uses TRBV28 with TRBJ1-2; D is perhaps TRBD1 (5 bases). The CDR3 covers 16 residues. Between the trimmed V and J ends, which lost 3 bases and 1 base, there was a span of 15 bases. The germline CDR1 and CDR2 sequences are MDHEN and SYDVKM. CDR3 sequence: CASSFLGPGGNYGYTF. The CDR3 DNA reads as TGTGCCAGCAGTTTCCTGGGCCCGGGGGGTAACTATGGCTACACCTTC.

This clonotype showed up many times. V usage is TRBV6-5 and J usage is TRBJ1-1, with TRBD1 identical over 7 bases. The CDR3 loop spans 13 amino acids. Germline CDR1 reads MNHEY; CDR2 reads SVGAGI. Trimming cost V 2 bases and J 7 bases; bases outside gene matches: 4. CDR3 in DNA: TGTGCCAGCAGTTACCTCCGGACAGGTGAAGCTTTCTTT. Translating gives CASSYLRTGEAFF.

V gene TRBV11-1 combines with J gene TRBJ1-3; TRBD1 aligns across 7 bases. The CDR3 is made up of 16 amino acids. CDR1 and CDR2 (germline): SGHAT, FQDESV (reference sequence). V lost 5 bases, J lost 1 base, and 8 bases stayed unmatched. CDR3: CASSPNRGRSGNTIYF. The CDR3 DNA reads TGTGCCAGCAGCCCTAACAGGGGCCGTTCTGGAAACACCATATATTTT.

This clonotype was seen repeatedly, ten times or more. The V call is TRBV20-1, the J call TRBJ1-2; D uncertain. This CDR3 region has 14 residues. The germline CDR1 and CDR2 sequences are DFQATT and SNEGSKA (reference sequence). Between the trimmed V and J ends, which lost 0 bases and 6 bases, there was a span of 14 bases. The CDR3 reads CSARDPGVGDGYTF. The CDR3 DNA follows: TGCAGTGCTAGAGACCCCGGGGTTGGGGATGGCTACACCTTC.

This clonotype appeared many times. The junction shows a germline mismatch at one end, possibly a read error. This chain connects TRBV6-5 to TRBJ1-6; 7 nucleotides align to TRBD1. Germline V lookup: CDR1 MNHEY, CDR2 SVGAGI. The CDR3 is made up of 15 amino acids. The chain's CDR3 is CASSYSGQTNSPLHF. The CDR3 DNA reads as TGTGCCAGCAGCTACTCGGGACAGACCAATTCACCCCTCCACTTT.

Concerning this clonotype itself: A junction end diverges from the germline sequence, so it may reflect a read error. This rearrangement joins TRBV10-3 to TRBJ2-7; 7 nucleotides line up with TRBD2. The CDR3 is made up of 11 amino acids. CDR1 ENHRY and CDR2 SYGVKD come from the germline V gene. CDR3 protein: CATLGDYDQYF. The CDR3 coding sequence is TGTGCCACTCTAGGGGACTACGATCAGTACTTC.

The rearrangement links TRBV27 to TRBJ2-7, with 10 bases aligning to TRBD1. This CDR3 is built from 14 residues. Trimming removed 3 bases from V and 4 bases from J; junction bases left unmatched: 3. Germline V CDR1 and CDR2: MNHEY, SMNVEV (reference sequence). The DNA for the CDR3 is TGTGCCAGCAGTTTCGTGGGACAGGGGTACGAGCAGTACTTC. It encodes CASSFVGQGYEQYF.

This sequence joins TRBV9 and TRBJ1-5; D is unresolved. The V gene's germline CDR1 is SGDLS and CDR2 YYNGEE. The germline V and J ends were trimmed by 0 bases and 0 bases, with 7 bases remaining between them. The CDR3 is 15 amino acids. The CDR3 is CASSVAGDSNQPQHF. The CDR3, as DNA: TGTGCCAGCAGCGTAGCTGGGGATAGCAATCAGCCCCAGCATTTT.

This clonotype was detected a few times. The CDR3 loop is CASSLDSRTGLNSPLHF. DNA for the CDR3: TGTGCCAGCAGCCTGGATTCTAGGACAGGACTTAATTCACCCCTCCACTTT. The J gene is TRBJ1-6, the V gene TRBV9, with TRBD1 identical over 7 bases. The CDR3 extends over 17 amino acids. The V and J ends lost 4 bases and 6 bases, in that order; junction bases with no gene match: 13. Germline V lookup: CDR1 SGDLS, CDR2 YYNGEE. Variable domain in full (rest from reference TRBV9 and TRBJ1-6): DSGVTQTPKHLITATGQRVTLRCSPRSGDLSVYWYQQSLDQGLQFLIQYYNGEERAKGNILERFSAQQFPDLHSELNLSSLELGDSALYFCASSLDSRTGLNSPLHFGNGTRLTVT.

The chain has TRBV9 and TRBJ1-1; D ambiguous. The V end was cut by 5 bases, the J end by 4 bases, with 15 bases between. The CDR3 contains 14 residues. The germline CDR1 and CDR2 sequences are SGDLS and YYNGEE. The CDR3 coding sequence is TGTGCCAGCAGTGCCGAGGGAGAAGTCACTGAAGCTTTCTTT. Amino acids: CASSAEGEVTEAFF.

This clonotype was observed many times. This chain uses TRBV20-1 with TRBJ1-1, with D hard to call. The CDR3 extends over 12 amino acids. Trimming took off 6 bases at V and 0 bases at J, with 8 bases between the two ends. Looked up from germline, CDR1 is DFQATT and CDR2 is SNEGSKA (reference sequence). Here the CDR3 DNA reads TGCAGTGCCAGGACGGTGAACACTGAAGCTTTCTTT. Translated: CSARTVNTEAFF.

This clonotype has at least ten counts. The chain recombines TRBV16 with TRBJ1-1, with D perhaps TRBD1 (5 bases). Looked up from germline, CDR1 is KGHSY and CDR2 is FQNENV. This CDR3 contains 17 residues. Trimming took 0 bases from V and 3 from J, leaving 17 bases between them. CDR3 nucleotide sequence: TGTGCCAGCAGCCAATCGATCGGGAGGGCGGGGGACACTGAAGCTTTCTTT. It is translated as CASSQSIGRAGDTEAFF.

This clonotype was observed many times. The chain couples TRBV12-3 or TRBV12-4 to TRBJ2-2; weak D call: TRBD2 (6 bases). The CDR3 is 15 amino acids. Trimming cost V 1 base and J 0 bases, with 6 bases left between them. The CDR3 DNA sequence: TGTGCCAGCAGTTTAGGCGGGGCGAACACCGGGGAGCTGTTTTTT. It encodes CASSLGGANTGELFF.

Ten or more counts support this clonotype. This chain connects TRBV5-6 to TRBJ1-2, with D possibly TRBD1 on 5 matching bases. The CDR3 is made up of 13 amino acids. V was pared by 2 bases and J by 6 bases, with 11 bases between. The germline V gene encodes CDR1 SGHDT and CDR2 YYEEEE. CDR3 region: CASSFRGANGYTF. The CDR3 DNA sequence: TGTGCCAGCAGCTTCAGAGGGGCAAATGGCTACACCTTC. Full variable domain (remainder filled in from reference TRBV5-6 and TRBJ1-2): DAGVTQSPTHLIKTRGQQVTLRCSPKSGHDTVSWYQQALGQGPQFIFQYYEEEERQRGNFPDRFSGHQFPNYSSELNVNALLLGDSALYLCASSFRGANGYTFGSGTRLTVV.

This clonotype has a count of ten or more. The J gene is TRBJ1-5, the V gene TRBV12-3 or TRBV12-4, with D hard to call. Trimming pared 5 bases from V and 7 bases from J, leaving 21 bases between. This CDR3 region has 16 residues. CDR3 in DNA: TGTGCCAGCAGTCCCGCCCAGGCGGGTTTGAGACAGCCCCAGCATTTT. Translating it yields CASSPAQAGLRQPQHF.

The genes are TRBV5-1 and TRBJ2-4; TRBD2 agrees at 11 bases. This CDR3 spans 18 amino acids. V gave up 0 bases and J gave up 2 bases; unmatched junction bases: 7. The germline V gene encodes CDR1 SGHRS and CDR2 YFSETQ. Written as DNA, the CDR3 is TGCGCCAGCAGCTTGGAAGCTAGCGGGGGGCTCTCCAAAAACATTCAGTACTTC. Translation: CASSLEASGGLSKNIQYF.

The sample holds many counts of this clonotype. This sequence joins TRBV28 and TRBJ2-3; D remains unclear. Per germline, CDR1 MDHEN and CDR2 SYDVKM. Trimming cost V 3 bases and J 14 bases, with 18 bases left between them. The CDR3 has 13 amino acids. CDR3 nucleotide sequence: TGTGCCAGCAGTTTTTCGGGCCGTTTCCGTCCGTATTTT. It translates to CASSFSGRFRPYF.

The chain couples TRBV6-1 to TRBJ2-5, with 8 bases matching TRBD2. The CDR3 runs to 15 residues. Germline V gives CDR1 MNHNS, CDR2 SASEGT. V gave up 3 bases and J gave up 3 bases; unmatched junction bases: 6. CDR3 protein: CASSEGVAGKETQYF. The CDR3 nucleotides are TGTGCCAGCAGTGAGGGGGTAGCGGGGAAAGAGACCCAGTACTTC.

This clonotype was observed many times. The chain uses TRBV7-9 and TRBJ1-2; D unresolved. The CDR3 extends over 16 amino acids. Trimming removed 5 bases at V and 4 bases at J, with 20 bases between. CDR1 is SEHNR and CDR2 is FQNEAQ in the germline V gene (reference sequence). CDR3 loop: CASSEASGPGTYGYTF. CDR3 coding DNA: TGTGCCAGCAGCGAAGCTTCCGGACCCGGAACCTATGGCTACACCTTC.

This clonotype showed up many times. The rearrangement links TRBV7-2 to TRBJ1-1, with TRBD1 matching over 8 bases. The CDR3 consists of 12 residues. Germline V CDR1 and CDR2: SGHTA, FQGNSA. The V segment lost 3 bases and the J segment 11 bases; nucleotides outside the gene matches: 5. The CDR3 DNA is TGTGCCAGCAGCTTTTCGACAGGGGATGCTTTCTTT. This translates into CASSFSTGDAFF.